The rows below give T cell receptor beta chains drawn from one sample of a study of identifying expanded T cells in peripheral blood. Some clones are missing from TCRdb's copy, which holds only in-frame ones; the method was immunoSEQ multiplex PCR. Of 60,000 or so clones listed, over 75% are singletons. Specimen: blood. The receptor set was obtained from a person aged 18-69 years in good health. Each CDR3 is given with its conserved first and last residue. The D gene is left open where the match is weak. Not every row has a clone size; where given, it reads once, few, many or a size class.

abundance	v_gene	d_gene	j_gene	CDR3nt	CDR3aa
-	TRBV29-1	TRBD2	TRBJ2-3	TGCAGCGTTGACTTAGCGGGGGGGCCGACAGATACGCAGTATTTT	CSVDLAGGPTDTQYF
-	TRBV6-6	TRBD1	TRBJ1-3	TGTGCCAGCAGTCATCGTGACAGGGTCGGAAACACCATATATTTT	CASSHRDRVGNTIYF
-	TRBV10-3	-	TRBJ2-7	TGTGCCATCAGTGAAAGAGGGACGGACGAGCAGTACTTC	CAISERGTDEQYF
-	TRBV28	TRBD1	TRBJ2-5	TGTGCCAGCAGTTCTTATTTTCCTGGTCAGGGGGCATCCCAAGAGACCCAGTACTTC	CASSSYFPGQGASQETQYF
-	TRBV6-1	TRBD1	TRBJ2-3	TGTGCCAGCAGTGGTACCGGGACAGGGGTTGCAGATACGCAGTATTTT	CASSGTGTGVADTQYF
-	TRBV7-9	-	TRBJ2-3	TGTGCCATTGCGAGGGTAGCGTCATCTGATACGCAGTATTTT	CAIARVASSDTQYF
once	TRBV10-1	TRBD2	TRBJ2-3	TGCGCCAGCAGTGGGGCTAGCGGGGGACCGGGTACGCAGTATTTT	CASSGASGGPGTQYF
-	TRBV7-6	TRBD1	TRBJ2-7	TGTGCCAGCAGCTATACCGGGACAGGACTCTCGGAGCAGTACTTC	CASSYTGTGLSEQYF
-	TRBV9	-	TRBJ1-3	TGTGCCAGCAGCGCCGACGGGCCTGGAAACACCATATATTTT	CASSADGPGNTIYF
-	TRBV2	-	TRBJ1-2	TGTGCCAGCTCGGATGGGGGGGCTGTCTATGGCTACACCTTC	CASSDGGAVYGYTF
-	TRBV10-2	-	TRBJ2-2	TGCGCCAGCAGTGTTCAGGGAGAGACCGGGGAGCTGTTTTTT	CASSVQGETGELFF
-	TRBV9	TRBD1	TRBJ1-1	TGTGCCAGCAGCCTCACAGGACAGGGTGCGGGTACTGAAGCTTTCTTT	CASSLTGQGAGTEAFF
once	TRBV28	TRBD1	TRBJ2-3	TGTGCCAGCAGTGACAGGGGACCATACACAGATACGCAGTATTTT	CASSDRGPYTDTQYF
-	TRBV5-4	TRBD2	TRBJ2-4	TGTGCCAGCAGCTTGGCGGGGGGGGAAAACATTCAGTACTTC	CASSLAGGENIQYF
-	TRBV7-9	TRBD2	TRBJ2-5	TGTGCCAGCAGCTTACTAGCGGGCCAAGAGACCCAGTACTTC	CASSLLAGQETQYF
once	TRBV7-8	TRBD1	TRBJ2-2	TGTGCCAGCAGCTTAATAGGGGGCGGTAACACCGGGGAGCTGTTTTTT	CASSLIGGGNTGELFF
-	TRBV2	TRBD2	TRBJ2-3	TGTGCCAGCAGTTTGACTAGCGGGGGACAGTATACGCAGTATTTT	CASSLTSGGQYTQYF
-	TRBV9	-	TRBJ1-3	TGTGCCAGCAGCCTACTGTCCGCGGGTAGTGGAAACACCATATATTTT	CASSLLSAGSGNTIYF
-	TRBV6-5	TRBD1	TRBJ1-1	TGTGCCAGCAGTTCCCGGGACAGGGGCACTGAAGCTTTCTTT	CASSSRDRGTEAFF
once	TRBV29-1	TRBD1	TRBJ2-1	TGCAGCGCCAATGAACAGGGGAAGGGGTTCTTC	CSANEQGKGFF
once	TRBV11-1	TRBD1	TRBJ1-6	TGTGCCAGCAGCCTCGAGACAGGGCTCCTCTCACCCCTCCACTTT	CASSLETGLLSPLHF
-	TRBV7-9	-	TRBJ1-1	TGTGCCAGCAGCCCGGGGGCCGACACTGAAGCTTTCTTT	CASSPGADTEAFF
-	TRBV27	-	TRBJ1-2	TGTGCCAGCAGCCCCGACACCATTGGCTACACCTTC	CASSPDTIGYTF
-	TRBV10-1	TRBD1	TRBJ2-3	TGCGCCAGCGCCCGGGACAGGGCGGATACGCAGTATTTT	CASARDRADTQYF
-	TRBV29-1	-	TRBJ2-3	TGCAGCGTTGTGGGGACATTAGTAGGTCCAGATACGCAGTATTTT	CSVVGTLVGPDTQYF
-	TRBV2	-	TRBJ2-2	TGTGCCAGCGCAGGACCGACAAATTCCGGCGGGGAGCTGTTTTTT	CASAGPTNSGGELFF
-	TRBV19	TRBD2	TRBJ2-5	TGTGCCAGTAGCTTAGGGCCTAGCGGGGGAGGGAGAGAGACCCAGTACTTC	CASSLGPSGGGRETQYF
-	TRBV7-2	-	TRBJ2-3	TGTGCCAGCAGCCCCAGGCAGGGCGGGAGCACAGATACGCAGTATTTT	CASSPRQGGSTDTQYF
-	TRBV9	TRBD2	TRBJ2-5	TGTGCCAGCAGCCCGAGGACCGGGACTAGCGGGAGAGAGACCCAGTACTTC	CASSPRTGTSGRETQYF
-	TRBV27	-	TRBJ2-5	TGTGCCAGCAGTAATCAACCAGTCAAAGAGACCCAGTACTTC	CASSNQPVKETQYF
-	TRBV4-2	TRBD2	TRBJ2-7	TGTGCCAGCAGCCAAGAGCGGGAGGGGTACGAGCAGTACTTC	CASSQEREGYEQYF
-	TRBV29-1	-	TRBJ2-4	TGCAGCATCCGTACAGGGAATTTCGCCAAAAACATTCAGTACTTC	CSIRTGNFAKNIQYF
-	TRBV4-1	-	TRBJ1-5	TGCGCCAGCAGCCAAGATCCGCATAGCAATCAGCCCCAGCATTTT	CASSQDPHSNQPQHF
-	TRBV27	TRBD1	TRBJ1-1	TGTGCCAGCAGTTTAAGGACAGGGTTTACCACTGAAGCTTTCTTT	CASSLRTGFTTEAFF
-	TRBV5-1	TRBD1	TRBJ1-1	TGCGCCAGCAGCCCATCCACAGGGGTAGGGACTGAAGCTTTCTTT	CASSPSTGVGTEAFF
-	TRBV5-1	TRBD2	TRBJ2-7	TGCGCCAGCAGCCCTCAACCCGGGACTAGCGGGTACGAGCAGTACTTC	CASSPQPGTSGYEQYF
once	TRBV4-3	-	TRBJ2-1	TGCGCCAGCAGCCAAAGTCGTAATGCCTACAATGAGCAGTTCTTC	CASSQSRNAYNEQFF
once	TRBV4-3	-	TRBJ1-1	TGCGCCAGCAGCCAAACTGGGACCCTGAACACTGAAGCTTTCTTT	CASSQTGTLNTEAFF
-	TRBV10-1	-	TRBJ2-3	TGCGCCAGCAGCGATACGCGGGGAAGCACAGATACGCAGTATTTT	CASSDTRGSTDTQYF
-	TRBV5-4	-	TRBJ2-7	TGTGCCAGCAGCTTGGGGGGCAGACAGCGACGATCCTACGAGCAGTACTTC	CASSLGGRQRRSYEQYF
-	TRBV9	TRBD1	TRBJ1-5	TGTGCCAGCAGCGCCGGGGACAGGGGAAACAATCAGCCCCAGCATTTT	CASSAGDRGNNQPQHF
-	TRBV5-1	TRBD2	TRBJ2-3	TGCGCCAGCAGCTTGGCTAGCGGGGCCACAGATACGCAGTATTTT	CASSLASGATDTQYF
-	TRBV27	-	TRBJ2-3	TGTGCCAGCAGTTCCACAGCCTCTAGCACAGATACGCAGTATTTT	CASSSTASSTDTQYF
-	TRBV19	-	TRBJ1-4	TGTGCCAGTAGTCCCAACAGGGCAGGCGAAAAACTGTTTTTT	CASSPNRAGEKLFF
-	TRBV27	-	TRBJ1-1	TGTGCCAGCAGATTATCCCCGGGCGTTCAGACTGAAGCTTTCTTT	CASRLSPGVQTEAFF
-	TRBV5-1	TRBD1	TRBJ1-1	TGCGCCAGCAGCCCGAACACTGGACAGGGCGATACTGAAGCTTTCTTT	CASSPNTGQGDTEAFF
-	TRBV5-1	TRBD1	TRBJ2-7	TGCGCCAGCAGCCCGGACGGCTACAGGGGTTACGAGCAGTACTTC	CASSPDGYRGYEQYF
-	TRBV7-3	TRBD2	TRBJ2-1	TGTGCCAGCAGCTTAACTTCTAGCGGGGGAAGGCAGCAGTTCTTC	CASSLTSSGGRQQFF
few	TRBV19	TRBD1	TRBJ2-2	TGTGCCAGTAGTAGGACCGGGACAGGTGCCGGGGAGCTGTTTTTT	CASSRTGTGAGELFF
-	TRBV5-1	TRBD1	TRBJ1-2	TGCGCCAGCAGCTGGGGGACAGGGAACTATGGCTACACCTTC	CASSWGTGNYGYTF
once	TRBV5-6	-	TRBJ1-1	TGTGCCAGCAGCCGGGAGGGCGCTTGGGGGAGCATGAACACTGAAGCTTTCTTT	CASSREGAWGSMNTEAFF
-	TRBV11-3	TRBD1	TRBJ2-4	TGTGCCAGCAGCTCCATCAGGGGGCGAAACATTCAGTACTTC	CASSSIRGRNIQYF